This is a list of T cell receptor beta chains from one sample in a study of blood T cells in healthy people across ages. MiXCR, run by TCRdb on the 5' RACE reads, gives a single entry per CDR3 protein. Among 800,000 or so distinct CDR3 sequences listed, 46% were seen once. Material for sequencing was blood. Receptors originate from an elderly man in good health. Both conserved end residues are part of each CDR3. The D gene is left open where the match is weak. Size values are once, few and many counts, or a class for expanded clones, and some rows have none.

d_gene,v_gene,abundance,j_gene,CDR3nt,CDR3aa
NA,TRBV12-3/TRBV12-4,NA,TRBJ1-1,TGTGCCAGCAGTTTGGGAGGGGTCGCTGAAGCTTTCTTT,CASSLGGVAEAFF
TRBD2,TRBV29-1,NA,TRBJ2-3,TGCAGCGTTCCCTTAGCGGGAGGGCGGACAGATACGCAGTATTTT,CSVPLAGGRTDTQYF
TRBD2,TRBV18,NA,TRBJ2-7,TGTGCCAGCTCACTTGAGACTAGCGGGATCTCCTACGAGCAGTACTTC,CASSLETSGISYEQYF
TRBD1,TRBV28,NA,TRBJ2-6,TGTGCCAGCAGTTGGGACAGGCTCTCTGGGGCCAACGTCCTGACTTTC,CASSWDRLSGANVLTF
TRBD1,TRBV19,NA,TRBJ2-3,TGTGCCAGTAGACAGGACAGGGAGAGCACAGATACGCAGTATTTT,CASRQDRESTDTQYF
NA,TRBV12-3/TRBV12-4,few,TRBJ1-1,TGTGCCAGCAGTTCCGACAGAAGGACTGAAGCTTTCTTT,CASSSDRRTEAFF
NA,TRBV14,NA,TRBJ2-4,TGTGCCAGCAGCCAAGCCCGAGGTGAGCAGTACTTC,CASSQARGEQYF
TRBD2,TRBV3-1,few,TRBJ2-1,TGTGCCAGCAGCCAATTAATAGCGGGGAATGAGCAGTTCTTC,CASSQLIAGNEQFF
NA,TRBV29-1,NA,TRBJ1-2,TGCAGCGTTGTCCCGGCCGCTAACTATGGCTACACCTTC,CSVVPAANYGYTF
NA,TRBV21-1,NA,TRBJ2-7,TGTGCCAGCAGCAAAGCCGGACGGTATCGTACCTACGAGCAGTACTTC,CASSKAGRYRTYEQYF
TRBD2,TRBV4-2,NA,TRBJ2-5,TGTGCCAGCAGCCAAGATTTTGGGGGGGGAGAGACCCAGTACTTC,CASSQDFGGGETQYF
NA,TRBV13,NA,TRBJ2-1,TGTGCCAGCAGGCGGAGCGGACAAAACTACAATGAGCAGTTCTTC,CASRRSGQNYNEQFF
NA,TRBV4-3,NA,TRBJ1-2,TGCGCCAGCAGCCAAGGGTTCGGCGGCTATGGCTACACCTTC,CASSQGFGGYGYTF
NA,TRBV11-3,NA,TRBJ2-3,TGTGCCAGCAGCGCCAGGACAAGCACAGATACGCAGTATTTT,CASSARTSTDTQYF
NA,TRBV7-9,few,TRBJ2-6,TGTGCCAGCAGCTTAGCGCTAAACAGGGTTTTTAGATCTGGGGCCAACGTCCTGACTTTC,CASSLALNRVFRSGANVLTF
TRBD2,TRBV4-3,NA,TRBJ2-1,TGCGCCAGCAGCCAACTAGCGGGGGACTACAATGAGCAGTTCTTC,CASSQLAGDYNEQFF
TRBD1,TRBV5-6,NA,TRBJ1-4,TGTGCCAGCAGCTTCCGGGACAGGGGGCAGGCTCGTAATGAAAACCTGTTTTTT,CASSFRDRGQARNENLFF
NA,TRBV7-3,few,TRBJ1-6,TGTGCCAGCAGCTCAGGACAGTCCGATAATTCACCCCTCCACTTT,CASSSGQSDNSPLHF
TRBD1,TRBV7-9,NA,TRBJ2-3,TGTGCCAGCAGCCACAGGGGCGGCGCAGATACGCAGTATTTT,CASSHRGGADTQYF
TRBD1,TRBV11-1,NA,TRBJ1-1,TGTGCCAGCAGCGTAGAAAACGAGGGGGCTAAAGCTTTCTTT,CASSVENEGAKAFF
TRBD1,TRBV28,NA,TRBJ2-7,TGTGCCAGCAGTTTCTCCCTGACAGGGGCGAAGTACGAGCAGTACTTC,CASSFSLTGAKYEQYF
TRBD2,TRBV20-1,NA,TRBJ2-5,TGCAGTGCAGCGGAAGGGACTAGCGGGAGTATGGAGACCCAGTACTTC,CSAAEGTSGSMETQYF
TRBD2,TRBV9,NA,TRBJ2-3,TGTGCCAGCGACTCTAGCGGGGGGGATACGCAGTATTTT,CASDSSGGDTQYF
NA,TRBV27,NA,TRBJ2-7,TGTGCCAGCAGTGTCTTCTACGAGCAGTACTTC,CASSVFYEQYF
TRBD2,TRBV12-3/TRBV12-4,NA,TRBJ2-3,TGTGCCACATACCCCCTAGCGGGAGTCGCAGATACGCAGTATTTT,CATYPLAGVADTQYF
NA,TRBV20-1,many,TRBJ2-7,TGCAGTGCTAGGGACGCTTACGAGCAGTACTTC,CSARDAYEQYF
NA,TRBV7-3,few,TRBJ2-7,TGTGCCAGCAGCTTCGTACGGGTACCTTACGAGCAGTACTTC,CASSFVRVPYEQYF
NA,TRBV29-1,NA,TRBJ2-7,TGCAGCGTTGCATCCGGGATCACCTACGAGCAGTACTTC,CSVASGITYEQYF
TRBD2,TRBV7-9,NA,TRBJ2-1,TGTGCCAGCAGCTCATTTAGCGGGACTTCCTACAATGAGCAGTTCTTC,CASSSFSGTSYNEQFF
TRBD2,TRBV9,NA,TRBJ2-5,TGTGCCAGCAGCGAAACTAGCGGGAGGGCCCTCGAGACCCAGTACTTC,CASSETSGRALETQYF
NA,TRBV20-1,few,TRBJ2-5,TGCAGGGCTATTCGTGGAGAGCAGTACTTC,CRAIRGEQYF
TRBD1,TRBV20-1,NA,TRBJ2-1,TGCAGTGCTAGGGCTCGGGGACAGAACAATGAGCAGTTCTTC,CSARARGQNNEQFF
NA,TRBV12-3/TRBV12-4,once,TRBJ2-7,TGTGCCAGCAGTCAAACAGGGGGGGTCTACAATGAGCAGTACTTC,CASSQTGGVYNEQYF
TRBD2,TRBV5-6,few,TRBJ2-1,TGTGCCAGCAGCTTGGAGACTAGCGGGGTGAATGAGCAGTTCTTC,CASSLETSGVNEQFF
TRBD2,TRBV20-1,once,TRBJ2-7,TGCAGTGCTAGAGGGGAGCGGGGGATCTCCTACGAGCAGTACTTC,CSARGERGISYEQYF
TRBD2,TRBV20-1,many,TRBJ2-1,TGCAGGAGCGGGAGGGTGTCCTACAATGAGCAGTTCTTC,CRSGRVSYNEQFF
NA,TRBV4-2,NA,TRBJ2-3,TGTGCCAGCAGATTTCTAGAGGATACGCAGTATTTT,CASRFLEDTQYF
TRBD2,TRBV18,NA,TRBJ2-3,TGTGCCAACTCACCAGTAGCGGGACGTAACACAGATACGCAGTATTTT,CANSPVAGRNTDTQYF
TRBD1,TRBV7-2,NA,TRBJ2-1,TGTGCCAGCAGCTACGGGACAGGTATTATGGAGCAGTTCTTC,CASSYGTGIMEQFF
NA,TRBV5-6,NA,TRBJ1-1,TGTGCCAGCAGCCCCAGCCCTATGAACACTGAAGCTTTCTTT,CASSPSPMNTEAFF
NA,TRBV7-8,NA,TRBJ2-7,TGTGCCAGCAGTCGACTGGGGATCTACGAGCAGTACTTC,CASSRLGIYEQYF
TRBD2,TRBV20-1,once,TRBJ2-4,TGCAGTGCAACCGTAGCGGGAGGGGGGCAAGAGACCCCGTACTTC,CSATVAGGGQETPYF
TRBD1,TRBV18,NA,TRBJ2-1,TGTGCCAGCTCACTCGGGACAGGGTCTACAAATGAGCAGTTCTTC,CASSLGTGSTNEQFF
TRBD1,TRBV10-3,once,TRBJ2-7,TGTGCCATCAGTGATGGTGGACAGGGAGGAGTATACGAGCAGTACTTC,CAISDGGQGGVYEQYF
TRBD2,TRBV12-3/TRBV12-4,NA,TRBJ2-7,TGTGCCAGCAGACTAGCGGGAGGGCCCGAGCAGTACTTC,CASRLAGGPEQYF
NA,TRBV24-1,NA,TRBJ2-5,TGTGCCACCAGTGAAGGACCGTCTGAGACCCAGTACTTC,CATSEGPSETQYF
NA,TRBV5-1,NA,TRBJ2-6,TGCGCCAGCAGCTTGGGACAGGTCGGCGGGGCCAACGTCCTGACTTTC,CASSLGQVGGANVLTF
NA,TRBV6-2/TRBV6-3,NA,TRBJ2-1,TGTGCCACTCAGAGCATGATTTCCTACAATGAGCAGTTCTTC,CATQSMISYNEQFF
NA,TRBV20-1,NA,TRBJ1-5,TGCAGTGCTAGACCGGAGGGGTCCGGTCAGCCCCAGCATTTT,CSARPEGSGQPQHF
TRBD1,TRBV29-1,NA,TRBJ1-1,TGTAGCGTTGGGCGGCAGGGGGCTGAAGCTTTCTTT,CSVGRQGAEAFF
NA,TRBV24-1,NA,TRBJ2-2,TGTGCCACCAGTGAGAGGGTTTCCGGGGAGCTGTTTTTT,CATSERVSGELFF
NA,TRBV7-9,few,TRBJ2-5,TGTGCCAGCAGCTTAGGATGGCTAGAAAAAGAGACCCAGTACTTC,CASSLGWLEKETQYF
NA,TRBV7-9,NA,TRBJ1-5,TGTGCCAGCAATCCACAGGAGTTTAGCAATCAGCCCCAGCATTTT,CASNPQEFSNQPQHF
NA,TRBV29-1,NA,TRBJ2-1,TGCAGCGTTGATCTGGGGGGCCACAATGAGCAGTTCTTC,CSVDLGGHNEQFF
NA,TRBV3-1,NA,TRBJ1-1,TGTGCCAGCAGCCAAGCTGTGCTGAACACTGAAGCTTTCTTT,CASSQAVLNTEAFF
TRBD1,TRBV9,NA,TRBJ1-1,TGTGCCAGCAGCACCCGACAGGGCGCCACTGAAGCTTTCTTT,CASSTRQGATEAFF
NA,TRBV6-2/TRBV6-3,NA,TRBJ2-1,TGTGCCAGCAGTTACACCTTACTATCCCAAACCCACAATGAGCAGTTCTTC,CASSYTLLSQTHNEQFF
TRBD2,TRBV4-1,few,TRBJ2-1,TGCGCCAGCAGCCAGGAACCGTCGGGGACTAGCGGGAGGAACAATGAGCAGTTCTTC,CASSQEPSGTSGRNNEQFF